The 2 T cell receptor beta chains listed next were all sequenced from one sample in a study of OX40 agonist ivuxolimab in advanced cancers. The repertoire was sequenced with immunoSEQ multiplex PCR; TCRdb's copy has only in-frame clones and lacks some. The table includes tens of thousands of clones, about 81% detected once. Sequencing was performed on CD4+ or CD8+ T cells sorted from blood, taken in a trial of the OX40 agonist ivuxolimab. These receptor sequences come from an adult with an advanced solid tumor such as melanoma, head and neck, liver or kidney cancer.

The V call is TRBV6-5, the J call TRBJ1-5, with D perhaps matching TRBD1 (6 bases). V was pared by 3 bases and J by 6 bases, with 9 bases between. This CDR3 contains 13 residues. The germline V gene encodes CDR1 MNHEY and CDR2 SVGAGI. The CDR3 here is CASSYGGRQPQHF. CDR3 sequence (DNA): TGTGCCAGCAGTTATGGGGGCCGTCAGCCCCAGCATTTT.

V is TRBV9 and J is TRBJ1-2, with 7 bases lining up with TRBD1. The CDR3 has 14 amino acids. V shed 0 bases, J shed 8 bases, and the junction held 7 bases outside the gene matches. Germline V gene data show CDR1 as SGDLS and CDR2 as YYNGEE. The CDR3 DNA reads TGTGCCAGCAGCGTAGTAGGGGGCGCGGAGGGCTACACCTTC. The encoded protein is CASSVVGGAEGYTF.